The 15 T cell receptor beta chains below were found in one sample sequenced in a study of blood T cell repertoires in COVID-19. Profiling relied on immunoSEQ multiplex PCR, and the TCRdb table lists in-frame clones only, not all of them. The repertoire holds around 150,000 clones, with roughly 80% as singletons. The sequenced sample was peripheral blood. These receptors all stem from a man in his 70s with acute or convalescent COVID-19.

The chain couples TRBV13 to TRBJ2-2; 8 nucleotides align to TRBD1. CDR1 is PRHDT, CDR2 FYEKMQ, per germline (reference sequence). The length of the CDR3 is 15 residues. With V trimmed by 5 bases and J by 7 bases, 9 bases remained unmatched. CDR3 sequence: CASSPGRGLGGELFF. CDR3 nucleotides: TGTGCCAGCAGCCCGGGCAGGGGGCTAGGCGGGGAGCTGTTTTTT.

The chain joins TRBV7-2 to TRBJ2-7; tentatively, D is TRBD1 (6 bases). Per germline, CDR1 SGHTA and CDR2 FQGNSA. CDR3 length: 18 amino acids. V dropped 5 bases and J dropped 0 bases, with 23 bases sitting between them. For the CDR3, the DNA is TGTGCCAGCAGCGACCTCCGGGACAACTATCGAAGCTCCTACGAGCAGTACTTC. Protein: CASSDLRDNYRSSYEQYF. The full variable domain, completed using reference TRBV7-2 and TRBJ2-7, is GAGVSQSPSNKVTEKGKDVELRCDPISGHTALYWYRQSLGQGLEFLIYFQGNSAPDKSGLPSDRFSAERTGGSVSTLTIQRTQQEDSAVYLCASSDLRDNYRSSYEQYFGPGTRLTVT.

The chain uses TRBV9 and TRBJ1-2; a weak D match, TRBD1 (6 bases). The CDR3 has 15 residues. V lost 4 bases, J lost 8 bases, and 21 bases lay in between. Looked up from germline, CDR1 is SGDLS and CDR2 is YYNGEE. This chain's CDR3 is CASSHEAAGVGGYTF. Written as DNA, the CDR3 is TGTGCCAGCAGCCACGAGGCGGCAGGGGTCGGCGGCTACACCTTC.

This clone has only one observation. CDR3 loop: CASSLGTYEQYF. DNA of the CDR3: TGTGCCAGCAGCTTAGGAACTTACGAGCAGTACTTC. The chain joins TRBV7-9 to TRBJ2-7, with unresolved D. The CDR3 loop spans 12 amino acids. The V and J ends lost 1 base and 4 bases respectively, with 5 bases between them. CDR1 and CDR2 from the germline V gene are SEHNR and FQNEAQ (reference sequence).

The genes are TRBV5-1 and TRBJ2-7; perhaps TRBD2 as D (5 bases). The germline gives CDR1 SGHRS, CDR2 YFSETQ. V dropped 0 bases and J dropped 6 bases, with 16 bases sitting between them. The CDR3 is 15 residues long. CDR3 sequence (DNA): TGCGCCAGCAGCTTGGCGGCTAGCCCCAGTAGCGAGCAGTACTTC. Protein: CASSLAASPSSEQYF. Full variable domain (missing parts from reference TRBV5-1 and TRBJ2-7): KAGVTQTPRYLIKTRGQQVTLSCSPISGHRSVSWYQQTPGQGLQFLFEYFSETQRNKGNFPGRFSGRQFSNSRSEMNVSTLELGDSALYLCASSLAASPSSEQYFGPGTRLTVT.

This clone was seen a handful of times. This chain connects TRBV11-2 to TRBJ2-1; tentatively, D is TRBD2 (5 bases). From germline, CDR1 is SGHAT and CDR2 FQNNGV. V shed 5 bases and J shed 12 bases, with 14 bases lying between them. This CDR3 is 12 amino acids long. CDR3 sequence reads: CASSPREGTQFF. The CDR3 DNA sequence: TGTGCCAGCAGCCCACGAGAGGGCACGCAGTTCTTC.

The chain joins TRBV2 to TRBJ2-3; the match to TRBD2 covers 7 bases. With 0 bases clipped from V and 5 bases from J, the junction kept 8 bases outside the gene matches. The CDR3 totals 16 residues. Germline V gene data show CDR1 as SNHLY and CDR2 as FYNNEI. The CDR3 loop reads CASSEALIGEGDTQYF. The CDR3 DNA is TGTGCCAGCAGTGAAGCGCTGATTGGGGAGGGAGATACGCAGTATTTT.

This CDR3 reads CASMLGRAGNIQYF. In DNA form, the CDR3 reads TGTGCCAGCATGCTCGGGAGGGCAGGAAACATTCAGTACTTC. This chain connects TRBV2 to TRBJ2-4; 8 bases match TRBD2. The V and J ends lost 7 bases and 6 bases, in that order; junction bases with no gene match: 8. Germline values: CDR1 SNHLY, CDR2 FYNNEI. There are 14 residues in the CDR3.

This clone was detected many times. The genes are TRBV29-1 and TRBJ2-4; D perhaps matches TRBD2 (6 bases). This CDR3 is 13 amino acids long. Trimming took off 7 bases at V and 2 bases at J, with 12 bases between the two ends. The V gene's germline CDR1 is SQVTM and CDR2 ANQGSEA. The CDR3 loop is CSAEEGPKNIQYF. In nucleotides, the CDR3 is TGCAGCGCGGAGGAGGGGCCCAAAAACATTCAGTACTTC. Using reference TRBV29-1 and TRBJ2-4 for the parts outside the CDR3, the full variable domain is SAVISQKPSRDICQRGTSLTIQCQVDSQVTMMFWYRQQPGQSLTLIATANQGSEATYESGFVIDKFPISRPNLTFSTLTVSNMSPEDSSIYLCSAEEGPKNIQYFGAGTRLSVL.

This clone was observed a handful of times. This rearrangement joins TRBV6-5 to TRBJ2-1, with TRBD2 matching 10 bases. V was clipped by 3 bases and J by 3 bases; unmatched bases: 5. Per the germline V gene, CDR1 is MNHEY and CDR2 is SVGAGI. CDR3 length: 16 amino acids. The CDR3 bases are TGTGCCAGCAGTTATTCCGGGACTAGCGACTACAATGAGCAGTTCTTC. This gives the protein CASSYSGTSDYNEQFF.

The V gene is TRBV5-6, the J gene TRBJ2-7, with TRBD1 matching over 10 bases. The CDR3 contains 14 residues. CDR1 SGHDT and CDR2 YYEEEE come from the germline V gene. The J segment lost 6 bases and the V segment lost 4 bases, leaving 7 bases of the junction unmatched. CDR3 loop: CASSITGQGSEQYF. Here the CDR3 DNA reads TGTGCCAGCAGCATAACGGGACAGGGGTCCGAGCAGTACTTC.

The chain is built from TRBV28 and TRBJ1-3; 10 bases align to TRBD1. After removal of 4 bases from V and 2 bases from J, the junction contained 2 bases not matched to a gene. The CDR3 extends over 15 amino acids. The germline V gene has CDR1 MDHEN and CDR2 SYDVKM. CDR3 region: CASSWGQGTGNTIYF. The CDR3 region has the DNA TGTGCCAGCAGTTGGGGACAGGGGACTGGAAACACCATATATTTT. The variable domain in full, with the rest retrieved from reference TRBV28 and TRBJ1-3, is DVKVTQSSRYLVKRTGEKVFLECVQDMDHENMFWYRQDPGLGLRLIYFSYDVKMKEKGDIPEGYSVSREKKERFSLILESASTNQTSMYLCASSWGQGTGNTIYFGEGSWLTVV.

This clone turned up a few times. The chain is built from TRBV5-1 and TRBJ1-2, with a possible D match to TRBD1 (5 bases). Germline V gene lookup returns CDR1 SGHRS and CDR2 YFSETQ. V lost 0 bases and J 2 bases, leaving 11 bases between the germline ends. This CDR3 spans 15 amino acids. CDR3 residues: CASSLGGDRNYGYTF. The CDR3 DNA sequence: TGCGCCAGCAGCTTGGGTGGAGACAGAAACTATGGCTACACCTTC.

This clone was seen a handful of times. The CDR3 spells CASSPTLILAGRNNEQFF. CDR3 DNA: TGTGCCAGCAGCCCAACCCTCATCCTAGCGGGAAGGAACAATGAGCAGTTCTTC. V is TRBV28 and J is TRBJ2-1, with 9 bases that match TRBD2. Germline V gives CDR1 MDHEN, CDR2 SYDVKM. Trimming took 6 bases from V and 5 from J; bases not matched to a gene: 17. This CDR3 has 18 residues.

In the case of this clone: Other nucleotide sequences from this sample produce the same CDR3. The V call is TRBV27, the J call TRBJ2-7, with 10 positions matching TRBD2. The CDR3 totals 15 residues. Losses at the gene ends were 5 bases for V and 4 bases for J; bases not matched to a gene: 8. In germline, CDR1 is MNHEY, CDR2 SMNVEV (reference sequence). The DNA for the CDR3 is TGTGCCAGCAGTGCACTTAGCGGGAGGTCTTACGAGCAGTACTTC. Translated: CASSALSGRSYEQYF.